This TCR beta chain was observed in a study of low-dose radiotherapy and immunotherapy resistance in tumors. This clonotype was seen at least ten times. As for time point: before trial treatment. Priming of first-strand cDNA relied on TRAV- and TRBV-specific primers (covering alpha and beta chains). Using a constant-region primer together with a V-primer adapter, TCRs were subjected to approximately 20 PCR cycles of amplification. TCRdb analysed the reads with MiXCR anew, one entry per CDR3 protein. The profile shows approximately 89,000 distinct CDR3 sequences, under 20% of them singletons. The CDR3 totals 14 residues. The V and J ends lost 6 bases and 0 bases respectively, with 13 bases between them. Germline V CDR1 and CDR2: DFQATT, SNEGSKA (reference sequence).

The material was PBMCs, obtained before treatment. V gene TRBV20-1 combines with J gene TRBJ2-3, with D possibly being TRBD2 (5 bases). This sequence was found in a male donor with prostate cancer. The CDR3 DNA follows: TGCAGTGCCGGCCGGGAAACCAGCACAGATACGCAGTATTTT. It encodes CSAGRETSTDTQYF.